The T cell receptor beta chain described here comes from a study of vaccination and CD4 T cells after COVID-19. Treatment reported: approximately nine-day PBMC culture with coronavirus spike peptide pools or control peptides (ViraFEST assay). Following expansion of antigen-specific T cells with peptide pools, ViraFEST then sequenced TCRs. The cultures had half their medium swapped for fresh IL-2 medium on days 3 and 7. Concerning this clonotype itself: Its antigen is currently unknown.

Whole-study findings and limits: In convalescent patients, 304 of 307 vaccine-specific clones were mono-reactive for SARS-CoV-2 spike.

Cultured CD4+ T-cell DNA underwent Oncomine TCR Beta short-read sequencing. TCRdb re-called the PCR reads with MiXCR, one entry per CDR3 protein. The sample comprises approximately 24,000 distinct CDR3 sequences, around three fifths of which are singletons, and about 4.9% rests with the top ten. The CDR3 spans 15 residues. Per the germline V gene, CDR1 is ENHRY and CDR2 is SYGVKD. V was clipped by 5 bases and J by 4 bases; unmatched bases: 11. The source material was CD4+ T cells from blood, cultured in vitro. The chain joins TRBV10-3 to TRBJ2-7, with 7 bases identical to TRBD1. The TCR sequence derives from a human donor who had recovered from COVID-19. CDR3 in amino acids: CAISRTGSMGYEQYF. CDR3 coding DNA: TGTGCCATCAGTCGGACAGGTTCAATGGGATACGAGCAGTACTTC.